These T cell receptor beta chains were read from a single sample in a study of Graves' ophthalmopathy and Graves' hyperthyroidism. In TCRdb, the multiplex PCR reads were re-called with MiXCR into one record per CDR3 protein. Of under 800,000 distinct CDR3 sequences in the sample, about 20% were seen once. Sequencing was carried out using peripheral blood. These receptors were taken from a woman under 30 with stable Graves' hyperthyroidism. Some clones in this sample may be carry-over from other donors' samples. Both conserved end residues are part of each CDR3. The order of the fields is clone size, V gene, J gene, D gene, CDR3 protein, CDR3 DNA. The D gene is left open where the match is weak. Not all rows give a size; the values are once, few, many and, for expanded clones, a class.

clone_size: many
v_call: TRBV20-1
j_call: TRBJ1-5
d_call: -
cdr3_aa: CSARPPNLSNQPQHF
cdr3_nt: TGCAGTGCTAGACCTCCAAACCTTAGCAATCAGCCCCAGCATTTT

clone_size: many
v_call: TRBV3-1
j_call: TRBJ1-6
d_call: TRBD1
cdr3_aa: CASSPQTGVNSPLHF
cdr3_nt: TGTGCCAGCAGCCCCCAGACAGGGGTGAATTCACCCCTCCACTTT

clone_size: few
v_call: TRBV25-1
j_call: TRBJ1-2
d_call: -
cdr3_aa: CASRETGQRANYGYTF
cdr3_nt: TGTGCCAGCAGGGAGACCGGACAGCGAGCTAACTATGGCTACACCTTC

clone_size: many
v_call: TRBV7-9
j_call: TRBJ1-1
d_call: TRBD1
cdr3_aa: CASSLDRGASEAFF
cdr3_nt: TGTGCCAGCAGCCTAGACAGGGGGGCATCTGAAGCTTTCTTT

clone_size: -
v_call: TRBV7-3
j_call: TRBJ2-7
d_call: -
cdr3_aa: CASSLTGLGAQIHEQYF
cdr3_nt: TGTGCCAGCAGCTTAACAGGGTTGGGGGCGCAAATTCACGAGCAGTACTTC

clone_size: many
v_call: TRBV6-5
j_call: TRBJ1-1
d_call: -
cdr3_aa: CASRSGTGNTEAFF
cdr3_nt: TGTGCCAGCAGGTCCGGGACCGGTAACACTGAAGCTTTCTTT

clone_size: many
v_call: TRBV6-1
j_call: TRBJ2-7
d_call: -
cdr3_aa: CASSDRGVSEQYF
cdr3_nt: TGTGCCAGCAGTGACAGGGGGGTTTCGGAGCAGTACTTC

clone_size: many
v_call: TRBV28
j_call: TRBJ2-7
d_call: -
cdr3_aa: CASSSGRFSYEQYF
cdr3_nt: TGTGCCAGCAGTTCGGGACGGTTCTCCTACGAGCAGTACTTC

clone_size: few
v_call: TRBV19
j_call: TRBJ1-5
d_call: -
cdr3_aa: CASSIGEGGPQHF
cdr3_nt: TGTGCCAGTAGTATTGGGGAGGGGGGGCCCCAGCATTTT

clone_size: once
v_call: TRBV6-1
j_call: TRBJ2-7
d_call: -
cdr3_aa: CASKRANYEQYF
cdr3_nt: TGTGCCAGCAAGCGGGCAAACTACGAGCAGTACTTC

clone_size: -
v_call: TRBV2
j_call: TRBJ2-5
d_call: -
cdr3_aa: CASSALLPQETQYF
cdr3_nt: TGTGCCAGCAGCGCACTCCTCCCCCAAGAGACCCAGTACTTC

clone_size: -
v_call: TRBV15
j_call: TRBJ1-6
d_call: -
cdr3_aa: CATSRSGFYSPLHF
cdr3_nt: TGTGCCACCAGCAGATCCGGTTTCTATTCACCCCTCCACTTT

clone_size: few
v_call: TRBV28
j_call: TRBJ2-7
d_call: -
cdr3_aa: CASSWGVWEQYF
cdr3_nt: TGTGCCAGCAGCTGGGGGGTATGGGAGCAGTACTTC

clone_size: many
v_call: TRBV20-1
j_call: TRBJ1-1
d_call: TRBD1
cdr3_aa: CSAHRGQVNTEAFF
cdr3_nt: TGCAGTGCTCACAGGGGGCAGGTGAACACTGAAGCTTTCTTT

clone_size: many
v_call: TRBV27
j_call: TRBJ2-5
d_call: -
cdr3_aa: CASGSEGGRVKTQYF
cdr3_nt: TGTGCCAGCGGATCCGAGGGGGGGCGCGTGAAGACCCAGTACTTC

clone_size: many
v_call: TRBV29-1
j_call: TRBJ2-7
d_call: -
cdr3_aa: CSVKALRGYEQYF
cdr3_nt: TGCAGCGTTAAAGCCCTGCGGGGCTACGAGCAGTACTTC

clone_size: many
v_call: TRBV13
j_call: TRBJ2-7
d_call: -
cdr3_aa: CASTSGSYEQYF
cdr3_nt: TGTGCCAGCACATCAGGATCCTACGAGCAGTACTTC

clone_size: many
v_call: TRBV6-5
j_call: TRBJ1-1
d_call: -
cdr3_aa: CASSYDLNTEAFF
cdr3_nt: TGTGCCAGCAGTTACGATTTGAACACTGAAGCTTTCTTT

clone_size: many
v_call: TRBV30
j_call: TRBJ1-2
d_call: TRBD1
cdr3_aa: CAWSGDRALGYTF
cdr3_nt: TGTGCCTGGAGCGGGGACAGGGCCCTTGGCTACACCTTC

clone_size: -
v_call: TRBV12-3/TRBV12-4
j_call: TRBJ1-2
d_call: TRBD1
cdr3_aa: CASSSTGQAKRDGYTF
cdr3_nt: TGTGCCAGCAGTTCAACGGGACAGGCGAAACGAGATGGCTACACCTTC

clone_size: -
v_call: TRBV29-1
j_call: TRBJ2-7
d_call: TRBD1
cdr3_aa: CSVEYRDRGLNEQYF
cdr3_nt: TGCAGCGTCGAGTACCGGGACAGGGGGCTCAACGAGCAGTACTTC

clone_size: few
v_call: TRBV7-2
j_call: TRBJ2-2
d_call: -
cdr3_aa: CASSLGRYSRGTGELFF
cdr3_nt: TGTGCCAGCAGCTTAGGACGCTACTCGAGGGGCACCGGGGAGCTGTTTTTT

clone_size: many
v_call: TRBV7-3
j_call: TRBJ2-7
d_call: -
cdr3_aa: CASSPTGVGREQYF
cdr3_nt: TGTGCCAGCAGCCCTACTGGGGTCGGGCGCGAGCAGTACTTC

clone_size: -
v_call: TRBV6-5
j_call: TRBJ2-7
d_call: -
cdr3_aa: CASSYLRQYEQYF
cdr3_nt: TGTGCCAGCAGTTACTTACGGCAGTACGAGCAGTACTTC

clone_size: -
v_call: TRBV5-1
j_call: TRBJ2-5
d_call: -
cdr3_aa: CASSPNPAGMGFQETQYF
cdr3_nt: TGCGCCAGCAGCCCCAACCCGGCAGGGATGGGGTTTCAAGAGACCCAGTACTTC

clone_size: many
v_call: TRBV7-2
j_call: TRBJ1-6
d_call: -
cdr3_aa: CASSPNGVYASPLHF
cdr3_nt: TGTGCCAGCAGCCCAAACGGGGTATACGCCTCACCCCTCCACTTT

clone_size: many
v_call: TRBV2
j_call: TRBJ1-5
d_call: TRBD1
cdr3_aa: CASSKGQGNGQPQHF
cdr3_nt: TGTGCCAGCAGTAAAGGACAGGGGAATGGACAGCCCCAGCATTTT

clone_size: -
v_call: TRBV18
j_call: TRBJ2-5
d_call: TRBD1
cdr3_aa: CASSPTGWEETQYF
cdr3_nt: TGTGCCAGCTCACCGACAGGGTGGGAAGAGACCCAGTACTTC

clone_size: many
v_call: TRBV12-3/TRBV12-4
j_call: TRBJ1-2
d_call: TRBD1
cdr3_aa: CASSGTGPGGYGYTF
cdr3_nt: TGTGCCAGCAGTGGGACAGGGCCGGGGGGCTATGGCTACACCTTC

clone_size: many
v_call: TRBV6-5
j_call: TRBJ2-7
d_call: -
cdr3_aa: CASSYSERASYEQYF
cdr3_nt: TGTGCCAGCAGTTACTCAGAAAGGGCGTCCTACGAGCAGTACTTC

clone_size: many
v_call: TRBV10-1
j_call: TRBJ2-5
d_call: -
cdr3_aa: CASSEQGGETQYF
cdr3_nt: TGTGCCAGCAGTGAACAGGGTGGCGAGACCCAGTACTTC

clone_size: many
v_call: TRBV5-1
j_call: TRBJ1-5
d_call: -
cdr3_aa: CASSLGSVNSNQPQHF
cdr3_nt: TGCGCCAGCAGCTTGGGATCGGTGAATAGCAATCAGCCCCAGCATTTT

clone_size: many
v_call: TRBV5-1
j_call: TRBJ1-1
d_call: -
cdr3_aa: CASSLSLKEPRAFF
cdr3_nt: TGCGCCAGCAGCTTGTCACTGAAAGAACCTAGAGCTTTCTTT